This T cell receptor (beta chain) was sequenced during a study of vaccination effects on CD4 cells after COVID-19. Method: immunoSEQ multiplex PCR; TCRdb's copy keeps in-frame clones and lacks some. The sample has around 60,000 clones, 65% to 80% seen once. Germline V gene data show CDR1 as MNHEY and CDR2 as SVGAGI. The CDR3 is 15 amino acids. V was shortened by 6 bases and J by 8 bases, with 19 bases between the two germline ends. A note on this clone: Its antigen is not identified.

Around day 10 of culture, CD4+ T cells were separated out. The sequences come from CD4+ T cells from PBMCs cultured without peptide, collected before COVID-19 vaccination. This sequence originates from a human donor who received a COVID-19 vaccine. This chain connects TRBV6-5 to TRBJ1-4, with D perhaps matching TRBD1 (5 bases). CDR3 sequence: CASSLRLQGGEKLFF. CDR3 nucleotide sequence: TGTGCCAGCAGCCTTAGGCTTCAGGGTGGCGAAAAACTGTTTTTT.